The clone carrying this T cell receptor (beta chain) was found a few times. There are 14 residues in the CDR3. Germline assignment: CDR1 SNHLY and CDR2 FYNNEI. The V segment lost 4 bases and the J segment 5 bases; nucleotides outside the gene matches: 1. Using a J-beta primer mix together with a sample-barcoded 5' primer, a second PCR was run for roughly 6 to 12 cycles. No fewer than 2.5 million CDR3-containing paired-end reads came from each sample. TCRdb analysed the 5' RACE reads with MiXCR anew, one entry per CDR3 protein. The sample comprises some 700,000 distinct CDR3 sequences, 40% to 45% of which are singletons, and roughly 20% rests with the top ten. This specimen comes from a study of blood T cells in healthy people across ages.

This sequence joins TRBV2 and TRBJ1-6; 8 bases match TRBD1. The receptor comes from a woman aged 60 to 75 in good health. Input material: blood. CDR3 bases: TGTGCCAGCAGTGCAGGGGGCAATAATTCACCCCTCCACTTT. Protein sequence: CASSAGGNNSPLHF.